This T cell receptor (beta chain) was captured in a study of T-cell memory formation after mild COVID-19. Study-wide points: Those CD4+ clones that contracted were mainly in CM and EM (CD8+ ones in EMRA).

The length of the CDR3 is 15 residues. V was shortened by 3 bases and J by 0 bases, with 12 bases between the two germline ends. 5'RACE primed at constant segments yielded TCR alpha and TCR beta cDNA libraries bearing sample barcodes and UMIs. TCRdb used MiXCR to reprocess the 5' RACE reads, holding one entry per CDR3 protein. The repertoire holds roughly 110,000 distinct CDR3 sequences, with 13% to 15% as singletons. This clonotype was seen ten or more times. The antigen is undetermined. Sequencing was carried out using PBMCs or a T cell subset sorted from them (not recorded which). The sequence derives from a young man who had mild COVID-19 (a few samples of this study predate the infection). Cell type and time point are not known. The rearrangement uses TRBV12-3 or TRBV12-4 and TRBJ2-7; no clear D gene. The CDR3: CASSFFGRSSYEQYF. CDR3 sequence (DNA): TGTGCCAGCAGTTTTTTTGGCCGCAGCTCCTACGAGCAGTACTTC.